The clone carrying this TCR beta chain has more than one count but fewer than ten. What it recognizes is unknown. The sample originates from a study of cytomegalovirus exposure and HLA in healthy donors. From germline, CDR1 is MNHNS and CDR2 SASEGT. This CDR3 contains 15 residues. J gave up 6 bases and V 7 bases, and 8 bases lay outside the gene matches. General observations from the study: Among the sequence variants, a highly shared cluster was likely an artifact of sequencing. High specificity and sensitivity for cytomegalovirus status were reported for the classifier. According to an earlier analysis, most TCR beta V segments yielded productive rearrangements about 90% or about 30% of the time. Researchers reported from a later analysis that most CMV-associated TCR beta chains appeared HLA-restricted.

Use of 60 Vbeta and 13 Jbeta primers characterized the PCR. Profiled with immunoSEQ multiplex PCR; TCRdb holds only in-frame clones, not every one. The sample contains 100,000 to 150,000 clones, roughly 78% of which appear only once. The origin of this receptor is a man aged 30-40 years in good health and CMV-seropositive. This chain connects TRBV6-1 to TRBJ1-6; TRBD1 matches 8 bases. The sample taken for sequencing was PBMCs. The CDR3 nucleotides read TGTGCCAGCACCGGAGCCACAGGGGGTAATTCACCCCTCCACTTT. Encoded protein: CASTGATGGNSPLHF.